The TCR beta chain described here comes from a study of tumor-infiltrating lymphocytes in oesophageal squamous cell carcinoma. TCRdb itself ran the PCR reads through MiXCR, one entry per CDR3 protein. The table includes over 10,000 distinct CDR3 sequences, more than 55% detected once. This clonotype came up once. This CDR3 is built from 14 residues. CDR1 SGHTA and CDR2 FQGTGA come from the germline V gene. The V and J ends lost 2 bases and 4 bases respectively, with 10 bases between them. The source is a female donor with esophageal squamous cell carcinoma. The chain recombines TRBV7-3 with TRBJ2-3; D may be TRBD1 (6 bases). Source material: esophageal tumor tissue. The DNA of the CDR3 is TGTGCCAGCAGCTTACGGACAGTAGCAGATACGCAGTATTTT. The encoded protein is CASSLRTVADTQYF.